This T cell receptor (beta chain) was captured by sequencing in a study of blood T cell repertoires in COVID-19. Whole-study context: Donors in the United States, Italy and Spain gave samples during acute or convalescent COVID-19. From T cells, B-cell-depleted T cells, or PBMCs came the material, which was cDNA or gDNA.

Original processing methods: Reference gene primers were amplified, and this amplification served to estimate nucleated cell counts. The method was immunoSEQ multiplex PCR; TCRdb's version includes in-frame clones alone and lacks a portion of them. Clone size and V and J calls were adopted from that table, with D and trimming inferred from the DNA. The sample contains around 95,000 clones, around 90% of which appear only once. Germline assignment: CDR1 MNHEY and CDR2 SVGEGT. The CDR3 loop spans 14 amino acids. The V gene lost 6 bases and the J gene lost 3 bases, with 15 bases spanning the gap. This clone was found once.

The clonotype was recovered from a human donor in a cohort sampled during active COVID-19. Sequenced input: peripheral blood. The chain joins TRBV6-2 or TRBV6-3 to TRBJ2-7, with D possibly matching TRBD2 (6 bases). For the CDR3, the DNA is TGTGCCAGCAGCCCCGGGACTGGTCTCTACGAGCAGTACTTC. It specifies CASSPGTGLYEQYF.